A single sample gave rise to the 27 T cell receptor beta chains below, sequenced in a study of T cell repertoires in cytomegalovirus infection. TCRdb called the reads again in MiXCR, with one record for every CDR3 protein. The sample carries roughly 200,000 distinct CDR3 sequences, 30% to 45% recorded once. Which antigens these TCRs recognize remains unknown. The sample here was CD8+ T cells from cultured PBMCs, taken from culture after CMV antigen stimulation. Receptor source: a human donor in good health (CMV status not recorded). Some clones in this sample may be carry-over from other donors' samples.

V is TRBV5-1 and J is TRBJ2-2; D is tentatively TRBD1 or TRBD2 (6 bases each). This CDR3 is built from 14 residues. Looked up from germline, CDR1 is SGHRS and CDR2 is YFSETQ. The V end was cut by 3 bases, the J end by 7 bases, with 13 bases between. Written as DNA, the CDR3 is TGCGCCAGCAGCTCGGCCGGGGGACACGGGGAGCTGTTTTTT. Residues: CASSSAGGHGELFF.

The CDR3 DNA follows: TGCGCCAGCAGCCACTCTGCGGGTGAAGCTTTCTTT. Amino acids: CASSHSAGEAFF. The chain recombines TRBV5-1 with TRBJ1-1; D is uncertain. This CDR3 spans 12 amino acids. The germline gives CDR1 SGHRS, CDR2 YFSETQ. The V and J ends lost 4 bases and 7 bases respectively, with 11 bases between them.

This chain joins TRBV12-5 and TRBJ1-6; 7 positions agree with TRBD1. With V trimmed by 3 bases and J by 0 bases, 8 bases remained unmatched. The CDR3 totals 18 residues. CDR1 and CDR2 (germline): LGHNT, FRNRAP. CDR3 nucleotides: TGTGCTAGTGGTTTTGACCTCAGGGGGAGCTCCTATAATTCACCCCTCCACTTT. Translated: CASGFDLRGSSYNSPLHF.

V usage is TRBV20-1 and J usage is TRBJ2-1, with D perhaps TRBD1 (5 bases). CDR1 is DFQATT, CDR2 SNEGSKA, per germline (reference sequence). This CDR3 contains 16 residues. Between the trimmed V and J ends, which lost 2 bases and 6 bases, there was a span of 20 bases. The CDR3 sequence: CSARSTERTFGNEQFF. The CDR3 nucleotides read TGCAGTGCTAGATCGACAGAACGGACCTTCGGCAATGAGCAGTTCTTC.

The chain employs TRBV12-3 or TRBV12-4 and TRBJ1-1; 7 bases are shared with TRBD1. This CDR3 comprises 12 residues. V trimming: 6 bases; J trimming: 4 bases; junction bases outside the gene matches: 2. CDR3 nucleotides: TGTGCCAGCAGACAGGGGACCACTGAAGCTTTCTTT. Protein product: CASRQGTTEAFF.

This clonotype was seen more than once but under ten times. J is TRBJ1-6 and V is TRBV4-1; D is unclear. Germline lookup yields CDR1 MGHRA and CDR2 YSYEKL. This CDR3 has 12 amino acids. Trimming left V 4 bases short and J 12 bases short, with 10 bases between. CDR3 region: CASSPPGRPLHF. The CDR3 DNA reads as TGCGCCAGCAGCCCCCCGGGAAGACCCCTCCACTTT.

This chain links TRBV27 with TRBJ2-1; 9 positions agree with TRBD2. The CDR3 is 17 residues long. The trim removed 0 bases at V and 9 bases at J, leaving 12 bases unmatched. Germline CDR1 is MNHEY and CDR2 is SMNVEV (reference sequence). DNA for the CDR3: TGTGCCAGCAGTTTATCCTGGGGGGCTAGCGGGGTTGGTGAGCAGTTCTTC. Its protein is CASSLSWGASGVGEQFF.

A note on this clonotype: At one end, the junction sequence differs from germline, possibly due to a read error. The V and J genes are TRBV5-5 and TRBJ1-1; a weak D match, TRBD1 (6 bases). From germline, CDR1 is SGHKS and CDR2 YYEKEE (reference sequence). The CDR3 has 17 residues. The CDR3 DNA is TGTGCCAACAGCTTATCCACCCAATGGGGGGCCGACACTGAAGCTTTCTTT. This codes for CANSLSTQWGADTEAFF.

J is TRBJ2-1 and V is TRBV28; TRBD2 aligns across 7 bases. The length of the CDR3 is 15 residues. Trimming cost V 4 bases and J 3 bases; bases outside gene matches: 6. Germline V lookup: CDR1 MDHEN, CDR2 SYDVKM. The CDR3 sequence is CASSSRGRDYNEQFF. In DNA, the CDR3 is TGTGCCAGCAGTTCACGGGGGAGGGACTACAATGAGCAGTTCTTC.

The chain employs TRBV5-6 and TRBJ1-2; 8 nucleotides agree with TRBD1. Germline CDR1 SGHDT, CDR2 YYEEEE. V shed 4 bases, J shed 4 bases, and the junction held 9 bases outside the gene matches. The CDR3 contains 15 residues. The CDR3: CASSLGLTGGYGYTF. The CDR3 DNA follows: TGTGCCAGCAGCCTGGGCCTCACAGGGGGCTATGGCTACACCTTC.

V usage is TRBV10-3 and J usage is TRBJ2-1, with D perhaps TRBD1 or TRBD2 (6 bases each). The V and J ends lost 2 bases and 0 bases respectively, with 14 bases between them. This CDR3 comprises 17 residues. The V gene's germline CDR1 is ENHRY and CDR2 SYGVKD. In DNA, the CDR3 is TGTGCCATCAGTGAGAAAGGGGGGCCTTACTCCTACAATGAGCAGTTCTTC. This codes for CAISEKGGPYSYNEQFF.

This clonotype showed up just a few times. The chain has TRBV27 and TRBJ2-1; possible D gene TRBD2, 6 bases. The CDR3 sequence is 12 residues long. Per germline, CDR1 MNHEY and CDR2 SMNVEV (reference sequence). V was clipped by 1 base and J by 8 bases, with 6 bases between them. The CDR3 DNA is TGTGCCAGCAGTTTATGGGGGGATGAGCAGTTCTTC. Amino acid sequence: CASSLWGDEQFF.

With regard to this clonotype: Mismatch with germline at one junction end may stem from a read error. The chain joins TRBV7-6 to TRBJ2-5, with D hard to call. CDR1 is SGHVS, CDR2 FNYEAQ, per germline. The CDR3 contains 15 residues. The DNA of the CDR3 is TGTGCTAGCAGCTTACACCCTGCGTACCAAGAGACCCAGTACTTC. Its protein product is CASSLHPAYQETQYF.

The rearrangement links TRBV11-2 to TRBJ2-3, with D tentatively TRBD1 (5 bases). In germline, CDR1 is SGHAT, CDR2 FQNNGV. V was pared by 5 bases and J by 6 bases, with 21 bases between. The CDR3 sequence is 16 residues long. The CDR3 nucleotides read TGTGCCAGCAGCCGACAAAGGGGCCTGGGATCCGATACGCAGTATTTT. Residues: CASSRQRGLGSDTQYF.

This clonotype has just a few counts. This rearrangement joins TRBV20-1 to TRBJ2-5, with 7 bases fitting TRBD1. This CDR3 has 12 amino acids. The germline CDR1 and CDR2 sequences are DFQATT and SNEGSKA (reference sequence). The CDR3 sequence: CSSRGLGETQYF. The CDR3 region has the DNA TGCAGCAGTAGGGGGCTTGGTGAGACCCAGTACTTC.

This clonotype showed up many times. The V call is TRBV7-8, the J call TRBJ2-1; 9 positions match TRBD1. The CDR3 loop spans 16 amino acids. In germline, CDR1 is SGHVS, CDR2 FQNEAQ. V shed 5 bases, J shed 4 bases, and the junction held 9 bases outside the gene matches. CDR3 sequence: CASSPRTGVKYNEQFF. CDR3 nucleotides: TGTGCCAGCAGCCCGCGGACAGGGGTAAAATACAATGAGCAGTTCTTC.

This clonotype was seen more than once but under ten times. The chain links TRBV11-2 to TRBJ1-2; D uncertain. Germline-derived CDR1 and CDR2 are SGHAT and FQNNGV. The CDR3 totals 13 residues. V was clipped by 3 bases and J by 6 bases, with 11 bases between them. As DNA, the CDR3 is TGTGCCAGCAGCTTGGGGATCTTAGATGGCTACACCTTC. Protein product: CASSLGILDGYTF.

This chain uses TRBV12-3 or TRBV12-4 with TRBJ2-5; no clear D. V gave up 3 bases and J gave up 0 bases, with 8 bases separating them. This CDR3 has 14 amino acids. CDR3 loop: CASSLSGNQETQYF. CDR3 in DNA: TGTGCCAGCAGTTTGAGTGGGAACCAAGAGACCCAGTACTTC.

This chain uses TRBV2 with TRBJ2-3; 10 bases agree with TRBD1. Germline V gene sequence: CDR1 SNHLY, CDR2 FYNNEI. The CDR3 runs to 16 residues. V lost 6 bases and J lost 0; bases outside the gene matches: 6. CDR3 DNA: TGTGCCAGCAGGCTTCCGGGACAGGGGAGCACAGATACGCAGTATTTT. Translation gives CASRLPGQGSTDTQYF.

The chain employs TRBV27 and TRBJ2-1; 9 bases align to TRBD2. Looked up from germline, CDR1 is MNHEY and CDR2 is SMNVEV (reference sequence). The ends lost 6 bases at V and 0 bases at J; junction bases unmatched: 6. CDR3 length: 16 amino acids. This chain's CDR3 is CASRVFSGSSYNEQFF. The CDR3 nucleotides are TGTGCCAGCAGAGTATTTAGCGGGAGCTCCTACAATGAGCAGTTCTTC.

The genes are TRBV7-6 and TRBJ2-2; 8 nucleotides line up with TRBD1. CDR1 and CDR2 from the germline V gene are SGHVS and FNYEAQ. Trimming at V came to 4 bases and at J to 1 base, leaving 2 bases not matched to a gene. The CDR3 has 15 amino acids. The CDR3 DNA reads TGTGCCAGCAGCTCGGGACAGGTGAACACCGGGGAGCTGTTTTTT. Residues: CASSSGQVNTGELFF.

This clonotype has more than one count but fewer than ten. V and J are TRBV11-2 and TRBJ2-2; 7 bases match TRBD2. CDR1 is SGHAT and CDR2 is FQNNGV in the germline V gene. V gave up 2 bases and J gave up 3 bases; unmatched junction bases: 9. The CDR3 has 17 residues. Here the CDR3 DNA reads TGTGCCAGCAGCTTACGAGGGGAGGGCCGAGACACCGGGGAGCTGTTTTTT. Amino acid sequence: CASSLRGEGRDTGELFF.

The chain joins TRBV15 to TRBJ1-5, with D perhaps matching TRBD1 (5 bases). The V end was cut by 3 bases, the J end by 5 bases, with 17 bases between. This CDR3 is 16 amino acids long. The germline V gene encodes CDR1 LNHNV and CDR2 YYDKDF (reference sequence). CDR3 DNA: TGTGCCACCAGCAGGGGACGGCTTCAAAGCGATCAGCCCCAGCATTTT. It codes for CATSRGRLQSDQPQHF.

This clonotype was recorded once. J is TRBJ2-7 and V is TRBV12-3 or TRBV12-4; 7 bases are shared with TRBD1. The CDR3 contains 14 residues. The trim removed 6 bases at V and 2 bases at J, leaving 7 bases unmatched. CDR3 nucleotides: TGTGCCAGCAGCCTACAGGGGCGTCCCTACGAGCAGTACTTC. This gives the protein CASSLQGRPYEQYF.

The chain recombines TRBV24-1 with TRBJ1-5; TRBD1 is a possible D gene (5 bases). This CDR3 is built from 14 residues. The ends were cut back, 3 bases at V and 4 bases at J, with 9 bases in the middle. Germline V CDR1 and CDR2: KGHDR, SFDVKD. The CDR3 sequence is CATSDPDSNQPQHF. DNA of the CDR3: TGTGCCACCAGTGATCCCGACAGTAATCAGCCCCAGCATTTT.

The chain combines TRBV4-1 with TRBJ2-7, with D possibly TRBD2 on 5 matching bases. Trimming cost V 0 bases and J 4 bases, with 13 bases left between them. Germline CDR1 is MGHRA and CDR2 is YSYEKL. The CDR3 extends over 15 amino acids. The CDR3 sequence: CASSQEAAAGYEQYF. Here the CDR3 DNA reads TGCGCCAGCAGCCAAGAAGCGGCTGCGGGTTACGAGCAGTACTTC.

This clonotype was seen a handful of times. CDR3 in amino acids: CASSPKYETEAFF. CDR3 nucleotide sequence: TGTGCCAGCAGCCCCAAGTACGAGACTGAAGCTTTCTTT. V gene TRBV28 combines with J gene TRBJ1-1; D not certain. Trimming took off 6 bases at V and 5 bases at J, with 13 bases between the two ends. This CDR3 is built from 13 residues. Germline CDR1 and CDR2: MDHEN and SYDVKM.